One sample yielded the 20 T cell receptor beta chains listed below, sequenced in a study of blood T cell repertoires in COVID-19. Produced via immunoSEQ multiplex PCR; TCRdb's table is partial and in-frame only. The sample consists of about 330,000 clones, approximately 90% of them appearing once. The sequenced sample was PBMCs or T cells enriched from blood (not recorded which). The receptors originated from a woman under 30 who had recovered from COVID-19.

The CDR3 loop reads CASSHLGGYSGNTIYF. For the CDR3, the DNA is TGCGCCAGCAGCCACCTGGGGGGGTACTCTGGAAACACCATATATTTT. This chain links TRBV4-1 with TRBJ1-3, with D tentatively TRBD1 (5 bases). V was cut by 3 bases and J by 0 bases, with 12 bases left in between. From germline, CDR1 is MGHRA and CDR2 YSYEKL. The CDR3 sequence is 16 residues long.

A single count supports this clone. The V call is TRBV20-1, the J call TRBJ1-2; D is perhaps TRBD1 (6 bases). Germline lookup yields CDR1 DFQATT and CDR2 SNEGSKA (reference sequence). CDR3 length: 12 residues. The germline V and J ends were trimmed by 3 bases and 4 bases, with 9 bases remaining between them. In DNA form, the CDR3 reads TGCAGTGCTAGTAGACAGGCCTATGGCTACACCTTC. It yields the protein CSASRQAYGYTF.

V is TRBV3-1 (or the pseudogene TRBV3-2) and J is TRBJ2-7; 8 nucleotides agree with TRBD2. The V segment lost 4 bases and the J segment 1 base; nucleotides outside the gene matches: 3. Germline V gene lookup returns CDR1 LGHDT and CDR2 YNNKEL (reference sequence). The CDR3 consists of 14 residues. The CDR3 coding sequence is TGTGCCAGCAGCCCCTTAGCGGGGTCCTACGAGCAGTACTTC. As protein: CASSPLAGSYEQYF.

The CDR3 sequence is CASSVQGALSPLHF. The CDR3 DNA reads TGTGCCAGTAGCGTACAGGGGGCGCTTTCACCCCTCCACTTT. The chain has TRBV19 and TRBJ1-6; 9 nucleotides match TRBD1. Germline-derived CDR1 and CDR2 are LNHDA and SQIVND (reference sequence). The CDR3 covers 14 residues. Unmatched junction bases numbered 6, after V lost 6 bases and J lost 9 bases.

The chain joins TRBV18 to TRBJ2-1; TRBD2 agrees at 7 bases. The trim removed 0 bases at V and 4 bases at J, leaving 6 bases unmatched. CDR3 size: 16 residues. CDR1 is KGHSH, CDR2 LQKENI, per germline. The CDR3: CASSPPTGGRYNEQFF. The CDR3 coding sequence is TGTGCCAGCTCACCACCGACGGGGGGAAGATACAATGAGCAGTTCTTC.

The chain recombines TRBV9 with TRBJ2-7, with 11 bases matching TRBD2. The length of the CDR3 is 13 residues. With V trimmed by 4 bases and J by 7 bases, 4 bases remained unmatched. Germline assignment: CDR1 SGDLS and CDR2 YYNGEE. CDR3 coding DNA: TGTGCCAGCAGCTTCAGACTAGCGGGGGAGCAGTACTTC. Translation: CASSFRLAGEQYF.

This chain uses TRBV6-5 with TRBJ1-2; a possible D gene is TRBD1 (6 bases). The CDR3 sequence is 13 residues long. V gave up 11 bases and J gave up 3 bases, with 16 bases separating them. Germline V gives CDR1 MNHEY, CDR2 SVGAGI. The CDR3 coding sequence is TGTGCCGGGGACACTACGCTAGACTATGGCTACACCTTC. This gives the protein CAGDTTLDYGYTF.

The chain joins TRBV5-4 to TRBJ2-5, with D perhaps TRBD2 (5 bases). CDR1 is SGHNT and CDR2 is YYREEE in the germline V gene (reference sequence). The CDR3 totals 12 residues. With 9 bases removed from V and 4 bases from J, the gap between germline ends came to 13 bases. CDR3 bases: TGTGCCACCGGGGATGCGGGAGAGACCCAGTACTTC. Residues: CATGDAGETQYF. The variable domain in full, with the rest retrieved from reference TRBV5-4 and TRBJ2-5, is ETGVTQSPTHLIKTRGQQVTLRCSSQSGHNTVSWYQQALGQGPQFIFQYYREEENGRGNFPPRFSGLQFPNYSSELNVNALELDDSALYLCATGDAGETQYFGPGTRLLVL.

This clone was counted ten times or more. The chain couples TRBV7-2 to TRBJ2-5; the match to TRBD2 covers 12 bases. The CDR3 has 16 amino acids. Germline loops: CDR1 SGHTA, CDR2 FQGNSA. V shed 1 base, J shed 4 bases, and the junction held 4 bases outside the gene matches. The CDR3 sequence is CASSLGLAGGRETQYF. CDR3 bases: TGTGCCAGCAGCTTAGGGCTAGCGGGGGGGCGAGAGACCCAGTACTTC.

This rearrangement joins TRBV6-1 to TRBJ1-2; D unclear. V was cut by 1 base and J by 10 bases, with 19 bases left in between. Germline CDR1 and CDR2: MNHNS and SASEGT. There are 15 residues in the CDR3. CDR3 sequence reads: CASSEVRELLWDYTF. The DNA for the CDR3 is TGTGCCAGCAGTGAAGTGAGGGAACTACTATGGGACTACACCTTC.

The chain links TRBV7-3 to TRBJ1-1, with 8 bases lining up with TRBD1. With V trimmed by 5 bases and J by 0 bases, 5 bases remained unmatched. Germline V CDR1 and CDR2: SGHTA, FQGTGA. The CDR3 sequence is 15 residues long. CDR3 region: CASSLNRGMNTEAFF. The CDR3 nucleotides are TGTGCCAGCAGCCTCAACAGGGGGATGAACACTGAAGCTTTCTTT.

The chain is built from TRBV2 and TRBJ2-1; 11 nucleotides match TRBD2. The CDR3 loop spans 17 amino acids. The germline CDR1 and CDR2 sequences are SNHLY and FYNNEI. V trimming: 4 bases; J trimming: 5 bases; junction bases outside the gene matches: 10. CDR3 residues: CASSAVLGLADHNEQFF. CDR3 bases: TGTGCCAGCAGTGCAGTCCTGGGACTAGCGGATCACAATGAGCAGTTCTTC.

This chain's CDR3 is CASSSAGVGTQYF. The DNA for the CDR3 is TGTGCCAGCAGCTCTGCAGGGGTAGGGACCCAGTACTTC. This chain joins TRBV7-2 and TRBJ2-5; D is possibly TRBD1 (6 bases). This CDR3 region has 13 residues. Trimming shortened V by 4 bases and J by 7 bases, and 13 bases separated the two germline ends. Germline lookup yields CDR1 SGHTA and CDR2 FQGNSA.

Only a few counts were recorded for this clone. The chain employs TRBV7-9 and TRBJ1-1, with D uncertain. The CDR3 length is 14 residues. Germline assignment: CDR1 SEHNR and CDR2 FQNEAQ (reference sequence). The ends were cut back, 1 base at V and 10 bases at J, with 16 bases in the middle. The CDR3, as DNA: TGTGCCAGCAGCTTAGATCTTGGTGCCCTCGGAGCTTTCTTT. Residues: CASSLDLGALGAFF.

CDR3 nucleotide sequence: TGTGCCAGCAAACTAAGGGGGACAGTGAACACCGGGGAGCTGTTTTTT. This translates into CASKLRGTVNTGELFF. V is TRBV7-2 and J is TRBJ2-2; 7 positions agree with TRBD1. CDR3 length: 16 amino acids. The germline gives CDR1 SGHTA, CDR2 FQGNSA. The trim removed 7 bases at V and 1 base at J, leaving 9 bases unmatched.

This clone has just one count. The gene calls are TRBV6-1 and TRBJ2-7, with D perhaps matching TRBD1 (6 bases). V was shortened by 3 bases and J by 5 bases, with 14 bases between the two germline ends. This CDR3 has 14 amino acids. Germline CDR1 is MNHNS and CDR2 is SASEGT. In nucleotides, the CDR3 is TGTGCCAGCAGTGACAGGGGTACCCGCCACGAGCAGTACTTC. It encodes CASSDRGTRHEQYF.

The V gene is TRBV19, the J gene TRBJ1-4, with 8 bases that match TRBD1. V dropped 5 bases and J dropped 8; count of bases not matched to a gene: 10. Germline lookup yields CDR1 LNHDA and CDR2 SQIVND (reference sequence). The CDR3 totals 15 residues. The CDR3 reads CASSRPGGDREKLFF. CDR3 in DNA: TGTGCCAGTAGTCGACCAGGGGGCGACAGGGAAAAACTGTTTTTT.

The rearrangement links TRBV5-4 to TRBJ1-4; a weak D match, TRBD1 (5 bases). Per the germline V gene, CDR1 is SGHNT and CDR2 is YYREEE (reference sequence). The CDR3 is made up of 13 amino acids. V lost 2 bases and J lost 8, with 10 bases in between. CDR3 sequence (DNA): TGTGCCAGCAGCTTCGGGGGACGCGAAAAACTGTTTTTT. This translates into CASSFGGREKLFF. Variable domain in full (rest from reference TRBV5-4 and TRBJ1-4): ETGVTQSPTHLIKTRGQQVTLRCSSQSGHNTVSWYQQALGQGPQFIFQYYREEENGRGNFPPRFSGLQFPNYSSELNVNALELDDSALYLCASSFGGREKLFFGSGTQLSVL.

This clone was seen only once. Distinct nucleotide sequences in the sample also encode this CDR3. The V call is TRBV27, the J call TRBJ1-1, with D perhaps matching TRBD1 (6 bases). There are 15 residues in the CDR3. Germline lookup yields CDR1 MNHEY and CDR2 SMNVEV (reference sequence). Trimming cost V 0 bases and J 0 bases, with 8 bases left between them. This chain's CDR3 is CASSLSGGLNTEAFF. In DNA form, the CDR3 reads TGTGCCAGCAGTTTATCCGGGGGGCTGAACACTGAAGCTTTCTTT.

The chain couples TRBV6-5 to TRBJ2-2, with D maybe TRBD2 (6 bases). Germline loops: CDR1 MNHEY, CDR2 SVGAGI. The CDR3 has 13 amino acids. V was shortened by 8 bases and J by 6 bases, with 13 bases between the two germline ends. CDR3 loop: CASYGSRPGELFF. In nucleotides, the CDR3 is TGTGCCAGCTACGGGAGTAGGCCCGGGGAGCTGTTTTTT.